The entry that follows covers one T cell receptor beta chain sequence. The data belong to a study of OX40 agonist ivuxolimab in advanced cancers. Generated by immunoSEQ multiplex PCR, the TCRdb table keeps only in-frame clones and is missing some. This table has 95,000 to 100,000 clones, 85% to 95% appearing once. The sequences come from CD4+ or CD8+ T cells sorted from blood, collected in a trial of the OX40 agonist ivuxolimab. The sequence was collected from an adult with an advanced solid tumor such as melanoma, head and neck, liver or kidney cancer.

CDR3 region: CAIARTGGAGQPQHF. The DNA of the CDR3 is TGTGCCATCGCCAGGACAGGGGGCGCCGGTCAGCCCCAGCATTTT. The J gene is TRBJ1-5, the V gene TRBV10-3, with 11 bases aligning to TRBD1. The CDR3 is made up of 15 amino acids. The J segment lost 6 bases and the V segment lost 8 bases, leaving 9 bases of the junction unmatched. Germline V gives CDR1 ENHRY, CDR2 SYGVKD.